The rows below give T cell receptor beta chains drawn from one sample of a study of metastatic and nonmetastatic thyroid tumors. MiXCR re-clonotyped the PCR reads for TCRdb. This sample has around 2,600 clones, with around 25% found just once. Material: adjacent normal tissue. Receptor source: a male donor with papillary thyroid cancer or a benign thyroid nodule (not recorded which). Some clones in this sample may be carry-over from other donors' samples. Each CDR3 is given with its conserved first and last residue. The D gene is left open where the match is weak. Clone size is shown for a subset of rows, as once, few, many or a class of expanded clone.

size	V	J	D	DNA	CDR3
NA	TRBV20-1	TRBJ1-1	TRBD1	TGCAGTGCCGCAGGGGGCATGAACACTGAAGCTTTCTTT	CSAAGGMNTEAFF
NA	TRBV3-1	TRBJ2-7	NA	TGTGCCAGCAGCCAAGATTGGAGCTACGAGAAGTACTTC	CASSQDWSYEKYF
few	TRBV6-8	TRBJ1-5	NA	TGTGCCAGCAGTCCCCTTGGGAGAGGGCCGGGGGATCAGCCCCAGCATTTT	CASSPLGRGPGDQPQHF
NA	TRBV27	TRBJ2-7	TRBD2	TGTGCCAGCAGTTCCGGGCTAGCGGGAGTGTGGGAGCAGTACTTC	CASSSGLAGVWEQYF
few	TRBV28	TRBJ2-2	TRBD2	TGTGCCAGCAGTTTTGTGTATGGTAGCGGGGGGAACACCGGGGAGCTGTTTTTT	CASSFVYGSGGNTGELFF
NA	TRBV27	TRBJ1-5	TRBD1	TGTGCCAGCAGCCCCCGGACAGGGTGGCCCAATCAGCCCCAGCATTTT	CASSPRTGWPNQPQHF
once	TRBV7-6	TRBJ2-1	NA	TGTGCCAGCAGCTTAGCCCACAGCTCCTACAATGAGCAGTTCTTC	CASSLAHSSYNEQFF
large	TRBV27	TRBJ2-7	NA	TGTGCCAGCAGTTTAGGCCACGAGCAGTACTTC	CASSLGHEQYF
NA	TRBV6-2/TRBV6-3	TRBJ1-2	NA	TGTGCCAGCAGTTACCATCGGGGCCAAGGCTACACCTTC	CASSYHRGQGYTF
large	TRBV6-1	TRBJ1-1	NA	TGTGCCAGCAGTGAATGGAAAATGAACACTGAAGCTTTCTTT	CASSEWKMNTEAFF
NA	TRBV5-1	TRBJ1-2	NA	TGCGCCAGCAGCCTTAGTGTATTCCACGTCGGCTACACCTTC	CASSLSVFHVGYTF
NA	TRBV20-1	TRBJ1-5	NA	TGCAGTGCATCACTTACGGAGACATATAGCAATCAGCCCCAGCATTTT	CSASLTETYSNQPQHF
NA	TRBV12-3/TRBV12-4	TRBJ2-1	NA	TGTGCCAGCAGTTTAATCGGCCCATTTGCGGGTGAGCAGTTCTTC	CASSLIGPFAGEQFF
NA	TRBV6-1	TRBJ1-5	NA	TGTGCCAGCAGCCCCAGAGCTTTGGGCAATCAGCCCCAGCATTTT	CASSPRALGNQPQHF
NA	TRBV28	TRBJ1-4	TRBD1	TGTGCCAGCAGTCTGGGACAGTCGCGTAATGAAAAACTGTTTTTT	CASSLGQSRNEKLFF
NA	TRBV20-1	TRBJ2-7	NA	TGCAGTGCCGTCCGGGACTTCTTCTACGAGCAGTACTTC	CSAVRDFFYEQYF
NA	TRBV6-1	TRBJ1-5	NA	TGTGCCAGCAGTGTAATCGGGGCCGGAGGCAATCAGCCCCAGCATTTT	CASSVIGAGGNQPQHF
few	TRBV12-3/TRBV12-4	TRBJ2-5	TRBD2	TGTGCCAGCCTGTTGGGGGGGGTCCAGTACTTC	CASLLGGVQYF
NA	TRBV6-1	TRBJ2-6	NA	TGTGCCAGCATGACAGATCTCTCAGGGGCAAACGTCCTGACTTTC	CASMTDLSGANVLTF
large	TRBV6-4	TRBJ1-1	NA	TGTGCCAGCAAGAGAGAGGACAGCCTGAACACTGAAGCTTTCTTT	CASKREDSLNTEAFF
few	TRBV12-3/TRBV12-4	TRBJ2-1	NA	TGTGCCAACAGTGTGGAAAGAGCTAACAGTGAGCAGTTCTTC	CANSVERANSEQFF
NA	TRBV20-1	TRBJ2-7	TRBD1	TGCAGTGCTGGAGATCCGGACAGGGGGCTGTTCTATCAGTACTTC	CSAGDPDRGLFYQYF
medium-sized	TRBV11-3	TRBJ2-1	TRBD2	TGTGCCAGCAGCTTGAGAGCGGGAGTGTTCAATGAGCAGTTCTTC	CASSLRAGVFNEQFF
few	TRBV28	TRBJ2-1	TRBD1	TGTGCCAGCAGTCAAAGGACGGGACAGGAGCAGTTCTTC	CASSQRTGQEQFF
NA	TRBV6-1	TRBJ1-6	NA	TGTGCCAGCAGTGAAGCGGGCAGGGCAAATTCACCCCTCCACTTT	CASSEAGRANSPLHF
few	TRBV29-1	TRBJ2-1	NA	TGCAGCGCCATGTCGGCAGGGGGGGTCTACGATGAGCAGTTCTTC	CSAMSAGGVYDEQFF
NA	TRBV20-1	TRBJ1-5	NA	TGCAGTGCGCACTTACAGGTCAATCAGCCCCAGCATTTT	CSAHLQVNQPQHF
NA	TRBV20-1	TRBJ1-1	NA	TGCAGTGCTAGAGAAGGGGGATCCGGGGGGAACACTGAAGCTTTCTTT	CSAREGGSGGNTEAFF
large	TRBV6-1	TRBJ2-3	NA	TGTGTCAGCTGGCTAGGAACTAGCACAGATACGCAGTATTTT	CVSWLGTSTDTQYF
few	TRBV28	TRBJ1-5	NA	TGTGCCAGCAGCCCGGGGTGGATGGGGGAAGGGAACCAGCATTTT	CASSPGWMGEGNQHF
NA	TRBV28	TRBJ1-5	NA	TGTGCCAGCAGTTTAGTACGGACTACCTTACAGCCCCAGCATTTT	CASSLVRTTLQPQHF
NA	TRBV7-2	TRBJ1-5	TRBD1	TGTGCCAGCAGTGAATGGGGACAGAGCAATCAGCCCCAGCATTTT	CASSEWGQSNQPQHF
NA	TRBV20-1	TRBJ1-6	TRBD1	TGCAGTGCTAGCCCGGGACAGAACAATTCACCCCTCCACTTT	CSASPGQNNSPLHF
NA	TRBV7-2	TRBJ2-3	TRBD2	TGTGCCAGCAGCCCCTGGGTAGCGGGGGGTCCCTGGGGCACAGATACGCAGTATTTT	CASSPWVAGGPWGTDTQYF
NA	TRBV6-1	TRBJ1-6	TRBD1	TGTGCCAGCATAAGAGACAGGGAAGGAAATTCACCCCTCCACTTT	CASIRDREGNSPLHF
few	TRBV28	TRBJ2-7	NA	TGTGCCAGCGGTCCCAGGGACGATTCCTACGAGCAGTACTTC	CASGPRDDSYEQYF
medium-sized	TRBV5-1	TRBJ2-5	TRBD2	TGCGCCAGCAGCTTCGGAGCGGGAGGTATTCAGACCCAGTACTTC	CASSFGAGGIQTQYF
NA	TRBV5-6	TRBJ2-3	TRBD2	TGTGCCAGCAGCTTGGCACTAGCGGGCACAGATACGCAGTATTTT	CASSLALAGTDTQYF
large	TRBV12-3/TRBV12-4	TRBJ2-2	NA	TGTGCCAGCAAAACCGACAACAAGGAGCTGTTTTTT	CASKTDNKELFF
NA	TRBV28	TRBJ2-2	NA	TGTGCCAGCAGTTCTCCGGGGCTAGCTATCACCTGGCAGCTGTTTTTT	CASSSPGLAITWQLFF
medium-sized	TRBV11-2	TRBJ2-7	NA	TGTGCCAGCAGCTCACTCCATGGGGGCGAGCAGTACTTC	CASSSLHGGEQYF
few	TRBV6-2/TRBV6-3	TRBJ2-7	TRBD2	TGTGCCAGCAGTTACGGGACTAGCGGCTACGAGCAGTACTTC	CASSYGTSGYEQYF
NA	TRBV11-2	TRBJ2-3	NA	TGTGCCAGCAGCCTTCTGGTGGCTGGAGAGCAAGATACGCAGTATTTT	CASSLLVAGEQDTQYF
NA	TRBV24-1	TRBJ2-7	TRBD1	TGTGCCACCAGTGATGCCGGGACAGGGACCTACGAGCAGTACTTC	CATSDAGTGTYEQYF
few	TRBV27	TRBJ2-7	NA	TGTGCCAGCAGTTCATGGTCAACCTACGAGCAGTACTTC	CASSSWSTYEQYF
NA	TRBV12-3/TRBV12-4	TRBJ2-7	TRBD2	TGTGCCAGCAGCCCTGGACTAGTGCAGTACTTC	CASSPGLVQYF
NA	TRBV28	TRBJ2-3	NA	TGTGCCAGTGCCCCGGGGCCAGGCACAGATACGCAGTATTTT	CASAPGPGTDTQYF
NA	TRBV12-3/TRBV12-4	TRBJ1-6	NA	TGTGCCAGCAGTTTATCAGTAAATTCACCCCTCCACTTT	CASSLSVNSPLHF
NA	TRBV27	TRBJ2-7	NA	TGTGCCAGCAGTCCCTCAAGGGGCCACGAGCAGTACTTC	CASSPSRGHEQYF
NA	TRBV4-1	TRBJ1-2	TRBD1	TGCGCCAGCAGCACCCAACTACCGGGACAGGGGGCCCGGGGCTATGGCTACACCTTC	CASSTQLPGQGARGYGYTF
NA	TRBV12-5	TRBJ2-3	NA	TGTGCTGGTGGTCCGGGACATAACACAGATACGCATTATTTT	CAGGPGHNTDTHYF
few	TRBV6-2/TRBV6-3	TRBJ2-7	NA	TGTGCCAGCAGTTACCGGGACGGCTCCTACGAGCAGTACTTC	CASSYRDGSYEQYF
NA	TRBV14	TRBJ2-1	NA	TGTGTCAGCATCCAAGATAGTACGGGACTGTATAATGAGCAGTTCTTC	CVSIQDSTGLYNEQFF
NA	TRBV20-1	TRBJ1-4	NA	TGCAGTGCTAGAGATCGGAGGGTCGTGAATGAAAAACTGTTTTTT	CSARDRRVVNEKLFF